This TCR beta chain was recorded in a study of Ad26.COV2.S vaccination and SARS-CoV-2 variants. The wider study: By the intramuscular route, Ad26.COV2.S was given once, or twice 56 days apart. Whole-study results and caveats: Placebo recipients showed lower spike-specific TCR breadth than vaccinees.

The germline V gene encodes CDR1 MNHEY and CDR2 SVGEGT. This CDR3 has 16 residues. The V segment lost 2 bases and the J segment 3 bases; nucleotides outside the gene matches: 9. The repertoire was sequenced with immunoSEQ multiplex PCR; TCRdb's copy has only in-frame clones and lacks some. The top ten hold 1.9% of the sample, which has 350,000 to 400,000 clones, around nine tenths seen once. On this clone itself: The antigen is undetermined.

Treatment meaning: some 20 received Ad26.COV2.S at low or high dose, single or two shots; five or six received placebo; per-sample allocation not given. Following the first vaccine or placebo injection, samples were taken on day 63. Boston provided a donor who was an adult aged 18-55 years. An Ad26 vector expressing Wuhan-strain SARS-CoV-2 spike constituted the vaccine. Sequenced here: peripheral blood, sampled in a trial of Ad26.COV2.S vaccine versus placebo. The chain couples TRBV6-2 or TRBV6-3 to TRBJ2-7, with 8 bases matching TRBD2. The TCR comes from a person between 18 and 65 years old who received the Ad26.COV2.S COVID-19 vaccine or a placebo. Written as DNA, the CDR3 is TGTGCCAGCAGTTACGGGCTAGCGGGTGATAGCTACGAGCAGTACTTC. Translated, it gives CASSYGLAGDSYEQYF.